Given below is one T cell receptor (beta chain) in context. The record originates from a study of shared clonotypes between healthy human individuals. Background on the study: Researchers assigned three CD4 naive, three CD4 memory, two CD8 naive and one CD8 memory plate to each donor.

Germline V CDR1 and CDR2: MDHEN, SYDVKM. The CDR3 is 17 amino acids. The V and J ends lost 7 bases and 1 base, in that order; junction bases with no gene match: 10. The assay was immunoSEQ multiplex PCR, and TCRdb's table has in-frame clones only and misses some. Of roughly 2.5 million clones in the sample, 85% to 95% were seen once. CD4+ cells yielded CD45RA+ naive and CD45RA-negative memory subsets. This TCR was recovered from a man between 18 and 29 years old in good health. Sequenced input: naive CD4+ T cells sorted from blood. Sample subset: CD45RA+ positively selected. This chain connects TRBV28 to TRBJ1-1, with 12 bases identical to TRBD1. The CDR3 DNA reads TGTGCCAGCATCCCGGGACAGGGGGCGTGGAGGAACACTGAAGCTTTCTTT. It encodes CASIPGQGAWRNTEAFF.